The 15 T cell receptor beta chains listed next were all sequenced from one sample in a study of control samples from healthy donors and cancer patients. Sequencing was performed with immunoSEQ multiplex PCR; in TCRdb, only in-frame clones are kept and a portion is missing. This sample has some 70,000 clones, with about 83% found just once. The sequencing sample was made of blood. These receptors were obtained from a man aged 55 to 69 in good health.

This chain uses TRBV7-9 with TRBJ2-7, with D hard to call. Germline V gene data show CDR1 as SEHNR and CDR2 as FQNEAQ (reference sequence). The CDR3 contains 13 residues. V lost 5 bases, J lost 6 bases, and 14 bases lay in between. The CDR3: CASSPSDAFEQYF. CDR3 sequence (DNA): TGTGCCAGCAGCCCCTCGGACGCTTTCGAGCAGTACTTC.

The J gene is TRBJ1-2, the V gene TRBV19; 8 bases map to TRBD1. Germline V gene sequence: CDR1 LNHDA, CDR2 SQIVND (reference sequence). The length of the CDR3 is 15 residues. Trimming removed 7 bases from V and 2 bases from J; junction bases left unmatched: 9. The CDR3 DNA reads TGTGCCAGTACCTCGGACAGGGAAAAAAACTATGGCTACACCTTC. Protein sequence: CASTSDREKNYGYTF.

This chain uses TRBV5-1 with TRBJ2-3; D is ambiguous. This CDR3 is built from 14 residues. In germline, CDR1 is SGHRS, CDR2 YFSETQ. Trimming removed 1 base from V and 6 bases from J, with 12 bases in between. The CDR3 reads CASSLYARPDTQYF. The CDR3 DNA is TGCGCCAGCAGCTTGTATGCCAGACCCGATACGCAGTATTTT.

The V call is TRBV7-2, the J call TRBJ2-7, with D possibly matching TRBD2 (6 bases). The CDR3 spans 15 residues. Germline CDR1 SGHTA, CDR2 FQGNSA. Deletions cut 1 base from V and 4 bases from J, with 14 bases between. The CDR3 DNA reads as TGTGCCAGCAGCTTAGTCGGCGGGGTTTGGTACGAGCAGTACTTC. It encodes CASSLVGGVWYEQYF.

V and J are TRBV4-2 and TRBJ2-3, with 11 nucleotides matching TRBD2. Germline-derived CDR1 and CDR2 are LGHNA and YNFKEQ. With V trimmed by 4 bases and J by 2 bases, 5 bases remained unmatched. CDR3 length: 16 residues. CDR3 DNA sequence: TGTGCCAGCAGCCCGGGACTAGCGGATTTCACAGATACGCAGTATTTT. It codes for CASSPGLADFTDTQYF.

In its sample, this clone was seen a few times. This CDR3 is CASSGQRIGNTIYF. The CDR3 DNA is TGTGCCAGCAGTGGACAGAGAATTGGAAACACCATATATTTT. The chain links TRBV6-4 to TRBJ1-3; weak D call: TRBD1 (5 bases). Trimming stripped 4 bases from V and 3 bases from J, with 10 bases between. This CDR3 is built from 14 residues. Germline V gene sequence: CDR1 MRHNA, CDR2 SNTAGT.

The chain uses TRBV5-1 and TRBJ2-1; 8 nucleotides agree with TRBD1. Per the germline V gene, CDR1 is SGHRS and CDR2 is YFSETQ. V lost 5 bases to trimming and J lost 2 bases; unmatched junction nucleotides: 6. The CDR3 contains 15 residues. The CDR3 spells CASRRGQGTYNEQFF. The DNA for the CDR3 is TGCGCCAGCAGACGCGGACAGGGCACCTACAATGAGCAGTTCTTC. The whole variable domain, remainder taken from reference TRBV5-1 and TRBJ2-1, is KAGVTQTPRYLIKTRGQQVTLSCSPISGHRSVSWYQQTPGQGLQFLFEYFSETQRNKGNFPGRFSGRQFSNSRSEMNVSTLELGDSALYLCASRRGQGTYNEQFFGPGTRLTVL.

The chain employs TRBV2 and TRBJ1-4; TRBD1 matches 7 bases. The V gene's germline CDR1 is SNHLY and CDR2 FYNNEI. The CDR3 spans 14 residues. V lost 6 bases, J lost 7 bases, and 8 bases stayed unmatched. This chain's CDR3 is CASSGAAGGEKLFF. For the CDR3, the DNA is TGTGCCAGCAGCGGGGCCGCAGGGGGTGAAAAACTGTTTTTT.

The chain uses TRBV6-1 and TRBJ1-4; no definite D call. Germline V CDR1 and CDR2: MNHNS, SASEGT. This CDR3 is 16 amino acids long. Trimming removed 2 bases from V and 0 bases from J, with 10 bases in between. This chain's CDR3 is CASSERGFATNEKLFF. As DNA, the CDR3 is TGTGCCAGCAGTGAAAGAGGGTTTGCAACTAATGAAAAACTGTTTTTT.

This clone has only one observation. V is TRBV12-5 and J is TRBJ2-3, with 13 bases lining up with TRBD2. CDR1 and CDR2 (germline): LGHNT, FRNRAP. This CDR3 contains 18 residues. Trimming cost V 3 bases and J 4 bases; bases outside gene matches: 10. The CDR3 nucleotides are TGTGCTAGTGGTTTCAGGACTAGCGGGAGTTCAGGGGCAGATACGCAGTATTTT. Protein: CASGFRTSGSSGADTQYF.

This clone appeared once. The rearrangement uses TRBV3-1 (or the pseudogene TRBV3-2) and TRBJ2-1; D not resolved. The CDR3 loop spans 11 amino acids. CDR1 is LGHDT, CDR2 YNNKEL, per germline (reference sequence). Trimming took 2 bases from V and 8 from J, leaving 4 bases between them. CDR3 sequence: CASSQLDEQFF. Here the CDR3 DNA reads TGTGCCAGCAGCCAATTGGATGAGCAGTTCTTC.

The chain employs TRBV11-1 and TRBJ1-1, with TRBD1 matching 7 bases. J gave up 2 bases and V 8 bases, and 5 bases lay outside the gene matches. CDR3 size: 13 residues. Germline V gene sequence: CDR1 SGHAT, CDR2 FQDESV (reference sequence). This chain's CDR3 is CASGTEVNTEAFF. The CDR3 region has the DNA TGTGCCAGCGGGACAGAGGTCAACACTGAAGCTTTCTTT.

J is TRBJ2-1 and V is TRBV3-1 (or the pseudogene TRBV3-2), with D possibly TRBD2 on 5 matching bases. This CDR3 has 15 amino acids. The germline V gene has CDR1 LGHDT and CDR2 YNNKEL (reference sequence). V shed 1 base and J shed 4 bases, with 11 bases lying between them. CDR3 region: CASSQGTLSYNEQFF. The CDR3 DNA sequence: TGTGCCAGCAGCCAAGGGACTCTTAGTTACAATGAGCAGTTCTTC.

This clone was observed once. The chain couples TRBV18 to TRBJ2-2; the D gene could be TRBD1 or TRBD2 (5 bases each). CDR3 length: 15 residues. Trimming removed 2 bases from V and 8 bases from J, with 15 bases in between. The V gene's germline CDR1 is KGHSH and CDR2 LQKENI. This chain's CDR3 is CASSPSVAGSGELFF. CDR3 nucleotide sequence: TGTGCCAGCTCACCATCCGTGGCAGGGAGTGGGGAGCTGTTTTTT.

The chain joins TRBV6-6 to TRBJ1-6; 10 bases are a match to TRBD1. The junction had 4 bases not matched to a gene; V was cut back by 5 bases and J by 9 bases. Per germline, CDR1 MNHNY and CDR2 SVGAGI (reference sequence). This CDR3 has 14 residues. In DNA, the CDR3 is TGTGCCAGCAGTCCGACAGGGGGCTCTTCACCCCTCCACTTT. Translated: CASSPTGGSSPLHF.